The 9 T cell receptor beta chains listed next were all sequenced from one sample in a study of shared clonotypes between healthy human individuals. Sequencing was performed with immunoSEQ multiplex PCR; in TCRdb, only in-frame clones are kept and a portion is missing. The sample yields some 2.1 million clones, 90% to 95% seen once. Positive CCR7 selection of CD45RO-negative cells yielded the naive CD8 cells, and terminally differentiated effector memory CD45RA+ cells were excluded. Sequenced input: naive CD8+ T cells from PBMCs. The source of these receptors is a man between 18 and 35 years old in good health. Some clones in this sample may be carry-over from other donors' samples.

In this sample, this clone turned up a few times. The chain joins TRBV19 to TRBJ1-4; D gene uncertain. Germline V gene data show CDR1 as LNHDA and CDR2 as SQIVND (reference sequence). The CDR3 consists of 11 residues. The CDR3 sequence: CPSGEREKLFF. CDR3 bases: TGTCCCTCCGGGGAGCGGGAAAAACTGTTTTTT.

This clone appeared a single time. CDR3 region: CAWSLLGGSYNEQFF. The CDR3 bases are TGTGCCTGGAGTTTATTGGGGGGCTCCTACAATGAGCAGTTCTTC. V usage is TRBV30 and J usage is TRBJ2-1; weak D call: TRBD2 (6 bases). The germline gives CDR1 GTSNPN, CDR2 SVGIG (reference sequence). This CDR3 comprises 15 residues. V lost 2 bases, J lost 0 bases, and 11 bases lay in between. The full variable domain, its missing parts supplied by reference TRBV30 and TRBJ2-1, is SQTIHQWPATLVQPVGSPLSLECTVEGTSNPNLYWYRQAAGRGLQLLFYSVGIGQISSEVPQNLSASRPQDRQFILSSKKLLLSDSGFYLCAWSLLGGSYNEQFFGPGTRLTVL.

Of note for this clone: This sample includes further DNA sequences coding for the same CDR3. The CDR3 region has the DNA TGTGCCAGCAGCGACACACGGGTTACCTACGAGCAGTACTTC. Its protein product is CASSDTRVTYEQYF. The chain carries TRBV7-9 and TRBJ2-7; D remains ambiguous. Germline CDR1 reads SEHNR; CDR2 reads FQNEAQ (reference sequence). V lost 5 bases and J 2 bases, leaving 13 bases between the germline ends. The CDR3 is 14 amino acids.

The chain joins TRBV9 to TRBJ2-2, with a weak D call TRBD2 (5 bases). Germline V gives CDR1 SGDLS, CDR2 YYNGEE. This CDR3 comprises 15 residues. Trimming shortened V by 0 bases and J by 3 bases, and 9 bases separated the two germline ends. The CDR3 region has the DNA TGTGCCAGCAGCGTAGGGGGAGCTTACACCGGGGAGCTGTTTTTT. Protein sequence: CASSVGGAYTGELFF.

As DNA, the CDR3 is TGTGCCACCTTCCAAAAGGGGGCAGTCACGGGCAATGAAGCTTTCTTT. This sequence encodes CATFQKGAVTGNEAFF. This chain links TRBV21-1 with TRBJ1-1; TRBD1, the D gene given by the table, was not confirmed from the DNA. TRBV21-1 is annotated as a pseudogene. The CDR3 length is 16 residues.

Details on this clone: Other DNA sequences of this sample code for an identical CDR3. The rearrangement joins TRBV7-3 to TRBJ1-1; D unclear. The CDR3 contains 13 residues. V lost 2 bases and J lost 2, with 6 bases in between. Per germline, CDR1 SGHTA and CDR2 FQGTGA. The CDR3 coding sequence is TGTGCCAGCAGCTTAGGGCGTAACACTGAAGCTTTCTTT. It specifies CASSLGRNTEAFF.

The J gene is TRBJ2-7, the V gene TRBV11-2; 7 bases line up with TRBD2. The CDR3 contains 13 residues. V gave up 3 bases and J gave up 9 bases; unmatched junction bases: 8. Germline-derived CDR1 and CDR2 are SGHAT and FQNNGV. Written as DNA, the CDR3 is TGTGCCAGCAGCTTTTCAGGACTAGGGCGGCAGTACTTC. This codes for CASSFSGLGRQYF. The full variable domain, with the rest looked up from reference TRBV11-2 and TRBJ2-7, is EAGVAQSPRYKIIEKRQSVAFWCNPISGHATLYWYQQILGQGPKLLIQFQNNGVVDDSQLPKDRFSAERLKGVDSTLKIQPAKLEDSAVYLCASSFSGLGRQYFGPGTRLTVT.

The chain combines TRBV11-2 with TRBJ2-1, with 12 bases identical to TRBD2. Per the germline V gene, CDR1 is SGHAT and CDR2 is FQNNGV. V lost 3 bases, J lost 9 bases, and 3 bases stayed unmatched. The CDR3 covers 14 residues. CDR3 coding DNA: TGTGCCAGCAGCTTTAAACTAGCGGGAGGTGAGCAGTTCTTC. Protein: CASSFKLAGGEQFF.

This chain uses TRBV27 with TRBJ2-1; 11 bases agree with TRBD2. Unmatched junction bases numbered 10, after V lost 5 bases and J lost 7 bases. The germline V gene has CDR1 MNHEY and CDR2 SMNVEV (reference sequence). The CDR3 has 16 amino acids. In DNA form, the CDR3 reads TGTGCCAGCAGTCCGGTGCTAGCGGGAGGTACTAATGAGCAGTTCTTC. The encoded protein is CASSPVLAGGTNEQFF.